This passage covers 5 T cell receptor beta chains from one sample sequenced in a study of shared T cell receptors in the human thymus. Measured with immunoSEQ multiplex PCR; TCRdb has only the in-frame clones, and not every one. The sample lists hundreds of thousands of clones, roughly 90% occurring once. A further study also used this sample, focusing on human thymus T cells.

The sample comprised thymocytes. These receptors were obtained from a boy in the first two years of life with a congenital heart defect.

The V and J genes are TRBV15 and TRBJ2-2; D may be TRBD2 (6 bases). The CDR3 covers 12 residues. Germline loops: CDR1 LNHNV, CDR2 YYDKDF (reference sequence). Trimming took off 11 bases at V and 3 bases at J, with 10 bases between the two ends. The CDR3 coding sequence is TGTGCCTCTGGGGGGTACACCGGGGAGCTGTTTTTT. It yields the protein CASGGYTGELFF.

J is TRBJ2-7 and V is TRBV7-6; 8 bases line up with TRBD2. Trimming removed 0 bases from V and 9 bases from J; junction bases left unmatched: 25. The germline gives CDR1 SGHVS, CDR2 FNYEAQ. The CDR3 is 20 residues long. The chain's CDR3 is CASSLAGGTSGRTIYEAQYF. CDR3 DNA sequence: TGTGCCAGCAGCTTAGCCGGGGGTACTAGCGGCCGGACCATTTACGAAGCGCAGTACTTC.

V and J are TRBV5-1 and TRBJ1-2, with D possibly matching TRBD1 (5 bases). The CDR3 extends over 17 amino acids. Germline V gives CDR1 SGHRS, CDR2 YFSETQ. V lost 1 base and J 4 bases, leaving 20 bases between the germline ends. CDR3 coding DNA: TGCGCCAGCAGCTTGAGGGCCTCGACAGCGGGGCCCTATGGCTACACCTTC. It specifies CASSLRASTAGPYGYTF.

The genes are TRBV14 and TRBJ2-1; 7 bases are a match to TRBD2. J gave up 7 bases and V 4 bases, and 10 bases lay outside the gene matches. The CDR3 spans 15 residues. Looked up from germline, CDR1 is SGHDN and CDR2 is FVKESK. CDR3 in DNA: TGTGCCAGCAGCCCGGCCCGGACTAGTATGAATGAGCAGTTCTTC. As protein: CASSPARTSMNEQFF.

The V call is TRBV10-2, the J call TRBJ2-3; 9 nucleotides agree with TRBD2. Germline-derived CDR1 and CDR2 are WSHSY and SAAADI. V gave up 2 bases and J gave up 10 bases; unmatched junction bases: 10. CDR3 length: 15 amino acids. The CDR3 coding sequence is TGCGCCAGCAGTGAGAAACTAGCGGGCCGCCAAGCGCAGTATTTT. It specifies CASSEKLAGRQAQYF.